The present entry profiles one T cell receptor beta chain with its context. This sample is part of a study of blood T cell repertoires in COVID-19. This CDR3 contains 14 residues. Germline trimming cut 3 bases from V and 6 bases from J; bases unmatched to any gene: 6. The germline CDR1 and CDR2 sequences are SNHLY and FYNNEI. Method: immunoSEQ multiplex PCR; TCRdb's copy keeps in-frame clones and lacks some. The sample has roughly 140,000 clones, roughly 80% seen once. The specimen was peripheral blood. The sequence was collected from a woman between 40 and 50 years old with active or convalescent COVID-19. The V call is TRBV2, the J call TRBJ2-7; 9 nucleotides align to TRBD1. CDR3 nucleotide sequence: TGTGCCAGCAGTGATCGGGACAGGGACGGCGAGCAGTACTTC. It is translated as CASSDRDRDGEQYF.